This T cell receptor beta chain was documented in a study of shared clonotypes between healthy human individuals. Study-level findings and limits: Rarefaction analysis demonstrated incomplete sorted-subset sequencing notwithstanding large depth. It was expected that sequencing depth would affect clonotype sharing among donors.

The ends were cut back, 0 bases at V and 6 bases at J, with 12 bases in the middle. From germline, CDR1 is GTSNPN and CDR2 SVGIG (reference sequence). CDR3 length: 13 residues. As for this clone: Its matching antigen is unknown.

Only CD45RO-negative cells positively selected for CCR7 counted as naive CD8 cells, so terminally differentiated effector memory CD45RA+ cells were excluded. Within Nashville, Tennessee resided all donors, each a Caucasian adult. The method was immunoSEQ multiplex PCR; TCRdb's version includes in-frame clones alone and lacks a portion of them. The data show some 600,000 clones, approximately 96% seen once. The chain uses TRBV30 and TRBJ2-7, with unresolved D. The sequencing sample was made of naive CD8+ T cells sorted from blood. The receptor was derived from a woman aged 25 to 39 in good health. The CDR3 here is CAWSVLHLGEQYF. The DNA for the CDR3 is TGTGCCTGGAGTGTACTCCACCTCGGCGAGCAGTACTTC. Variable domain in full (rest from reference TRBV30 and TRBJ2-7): SQTIHQWPATLVQPVGSPLSLECTVEGTSNPNLYWYRQAAGRGLQLLFYSVGIGQISSEVPQNLSASRPQDRQFILSSKKLLLSDSGFYLCAWSVLHLGEQYFGPGTRLTVT.